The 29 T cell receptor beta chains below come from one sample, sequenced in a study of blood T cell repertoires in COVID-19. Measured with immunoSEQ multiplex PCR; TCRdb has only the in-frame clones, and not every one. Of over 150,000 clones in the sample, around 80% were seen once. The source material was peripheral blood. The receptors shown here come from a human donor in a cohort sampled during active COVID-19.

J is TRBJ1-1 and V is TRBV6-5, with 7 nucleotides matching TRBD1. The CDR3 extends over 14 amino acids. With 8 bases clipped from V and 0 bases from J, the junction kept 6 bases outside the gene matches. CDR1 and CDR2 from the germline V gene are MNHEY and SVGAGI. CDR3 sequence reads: CASGKGAMNTEAFF. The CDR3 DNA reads TGTGCCAGCGGGAAGGGGGCCATGAACACTGAAGCTTTCTTT.

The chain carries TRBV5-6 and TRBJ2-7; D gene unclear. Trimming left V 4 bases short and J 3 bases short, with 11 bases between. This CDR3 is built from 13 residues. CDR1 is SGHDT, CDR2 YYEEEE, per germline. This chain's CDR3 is CASSTLHNYEQYF. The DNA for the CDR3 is TGTGCCAGCAGCACGTTACACAACTACGAGCAGTACTTC.

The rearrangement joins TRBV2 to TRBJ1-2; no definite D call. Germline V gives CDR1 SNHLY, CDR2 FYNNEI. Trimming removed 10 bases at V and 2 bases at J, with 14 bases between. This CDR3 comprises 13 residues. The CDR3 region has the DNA TGTGCCATCCTATCCGGGGTAAACTATGGCTACACCTTC. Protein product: CAILSGVNYGYTF.

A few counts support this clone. CDR3 nucleotides: TGTGCCAGCAGTCTAGCAAACACAGATACGCAGTATTTT. Protein: CASSLANTDTQYF. This chain uses TRBV2 with TRBJ2-3, with D perhaps TRBD2 (5 bases). Germline assignment: CDR1 SNHLY and CDR2 FYNNEI. The germline V and J ends were trimmed by 5 bases and 2 bases, with 8 bases remaining between them. The CDR3 has 13 amino acids.

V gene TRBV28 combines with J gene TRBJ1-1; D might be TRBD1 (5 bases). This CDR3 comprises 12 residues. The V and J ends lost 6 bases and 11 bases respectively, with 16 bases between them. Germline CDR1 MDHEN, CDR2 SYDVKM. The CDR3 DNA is TGTGCCAGCAGGCCGTGGGGGGGTTCGGCTTTCTTT. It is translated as CASRPWGGSAFF.

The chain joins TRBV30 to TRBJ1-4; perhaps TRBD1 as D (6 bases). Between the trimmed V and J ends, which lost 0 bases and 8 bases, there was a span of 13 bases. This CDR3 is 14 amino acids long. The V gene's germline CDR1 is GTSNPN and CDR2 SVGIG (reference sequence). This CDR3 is CAWSVGGRGEKLFF. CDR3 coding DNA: TGTGCCTGGAGTGTAGGGGGTAGAGGGGAAAAACTGTTTTTT.

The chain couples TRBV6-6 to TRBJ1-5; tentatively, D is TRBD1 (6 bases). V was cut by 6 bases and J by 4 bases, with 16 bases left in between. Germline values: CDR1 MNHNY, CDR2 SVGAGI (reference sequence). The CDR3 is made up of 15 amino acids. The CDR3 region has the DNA TGTGCCAGCAGAGATACAGTGGGGACAAATCAGCCCCAGCATTTT. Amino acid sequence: CASRDTVGTNQPQHF.

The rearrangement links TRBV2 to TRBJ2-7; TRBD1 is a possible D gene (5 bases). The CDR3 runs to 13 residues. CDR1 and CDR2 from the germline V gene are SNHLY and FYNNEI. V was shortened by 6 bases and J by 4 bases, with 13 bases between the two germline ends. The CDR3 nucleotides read TGTGCCAGCAGAGGGGCAGCGAGGTACGAGCAGTACTTC. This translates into CASRGAARYEQYF. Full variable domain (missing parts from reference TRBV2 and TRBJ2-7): EPEVTQTPSHQVTQMGQEVILRCVPISNHLYFYWYRQILGQKVEFLVSFYNNEISEKSEIFDDQFSVERPDGSNFTLKIRSTKLEDSAMYFCASRGAARYEQYFGPGTRLTVT.

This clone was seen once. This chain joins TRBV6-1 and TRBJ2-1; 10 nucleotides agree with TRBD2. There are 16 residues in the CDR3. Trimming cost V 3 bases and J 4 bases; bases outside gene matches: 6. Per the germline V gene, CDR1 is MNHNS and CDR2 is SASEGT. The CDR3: CASSDRASGGYNEQFF. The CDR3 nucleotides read TGTGCCAGCAGTGATCGGGCTAGCGGGGGATACAATGAGCAGTTCTTC.

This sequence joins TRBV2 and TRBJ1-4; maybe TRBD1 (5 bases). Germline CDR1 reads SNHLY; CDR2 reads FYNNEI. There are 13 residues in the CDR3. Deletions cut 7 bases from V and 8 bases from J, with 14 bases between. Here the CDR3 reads CASTRTPGEKLFF. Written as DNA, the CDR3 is TGTGCCAGCACCCGGACCCCAGGGGAAAAACTGTTTTTT.

In DNA form, the CDR3 reads TGCAGCGTTGTTGCGGGAATTCACTCTGGAAACACCATATATTTT. It encodes CSVVAGIHSGNTIYF. J is TRBJ1-3 and V is TRBV29-1, with unresolved D. Germline V gene data show CDR1 as SQVTM and CDR2 as ANQGSEA. The V end lost 4 bases, the J end lost 0 bases, and 13 bases lay between the germline ends. The CDR3 has 15 amino acids.

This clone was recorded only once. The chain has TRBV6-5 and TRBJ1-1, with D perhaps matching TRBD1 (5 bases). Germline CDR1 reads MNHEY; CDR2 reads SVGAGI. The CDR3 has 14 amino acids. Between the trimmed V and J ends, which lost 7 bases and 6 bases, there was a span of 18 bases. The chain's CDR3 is CASTLNQGFAEAFF. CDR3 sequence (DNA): TGTGCCAGCACCCTAAACCAGGGATTCGCTGAAGCTTTCTTT.

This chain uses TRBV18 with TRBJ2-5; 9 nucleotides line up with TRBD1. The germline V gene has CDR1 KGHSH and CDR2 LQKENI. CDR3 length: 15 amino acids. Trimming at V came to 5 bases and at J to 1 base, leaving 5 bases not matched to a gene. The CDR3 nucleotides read TGTGCCAGCTCAGATTACAGGGGGCGCCAAGAGACCCAGTACTTC. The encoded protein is CASSDYRGRQETQYF.

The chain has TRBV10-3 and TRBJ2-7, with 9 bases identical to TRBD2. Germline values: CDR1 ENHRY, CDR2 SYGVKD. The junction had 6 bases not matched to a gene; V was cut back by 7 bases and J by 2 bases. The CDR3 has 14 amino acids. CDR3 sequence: CAIKAAGGPYEQYF. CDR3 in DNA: TGTGCCATCAAGGCGGCGGGAGGGCCCTACGAGCAGTACTTC.

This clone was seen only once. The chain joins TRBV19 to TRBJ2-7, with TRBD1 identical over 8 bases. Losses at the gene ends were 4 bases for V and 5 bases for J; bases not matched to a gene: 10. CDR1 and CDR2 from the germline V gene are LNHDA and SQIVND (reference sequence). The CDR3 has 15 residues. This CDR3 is CASSRADRGSDEQYF. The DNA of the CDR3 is TGTGCCAGTAGTAGAGCCGACAGGGGAAGTGACGAGCAGTACTTC.

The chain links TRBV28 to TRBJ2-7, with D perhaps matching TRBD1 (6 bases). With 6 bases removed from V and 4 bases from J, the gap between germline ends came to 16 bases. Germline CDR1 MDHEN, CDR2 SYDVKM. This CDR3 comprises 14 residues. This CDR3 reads CASRSQGTNYEQYF. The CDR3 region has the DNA TGTGCCAGCAGGAGTCAGGGGACGAATTACGAGCAGTACTTC.

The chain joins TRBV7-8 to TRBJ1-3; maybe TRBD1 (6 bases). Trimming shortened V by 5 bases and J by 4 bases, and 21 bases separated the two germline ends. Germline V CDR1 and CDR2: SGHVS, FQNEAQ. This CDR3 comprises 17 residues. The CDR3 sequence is CASSPTTRGPSGNTIYF. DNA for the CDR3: TGTGCCAGCAGCCCAACCACCAGGGGACCGAGCGGAAACACCATATATTTT.

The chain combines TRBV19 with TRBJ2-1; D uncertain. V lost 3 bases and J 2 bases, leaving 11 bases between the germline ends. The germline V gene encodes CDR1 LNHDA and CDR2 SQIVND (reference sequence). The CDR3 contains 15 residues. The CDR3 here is CASSIGPSAYNEQFF. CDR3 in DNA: TGTGCCAGTAGTATCGGTCCTTCCGCCTACAATGAGCAGTTCTTC.

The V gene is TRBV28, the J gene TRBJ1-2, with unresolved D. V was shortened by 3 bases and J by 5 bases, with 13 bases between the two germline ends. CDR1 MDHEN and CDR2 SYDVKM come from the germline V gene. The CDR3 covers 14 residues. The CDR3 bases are TGTGCCAGCAGTTTCGGTAGAGGGTTTTATGGCTACACCTTC. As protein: CASSFGRGFYGYTF.

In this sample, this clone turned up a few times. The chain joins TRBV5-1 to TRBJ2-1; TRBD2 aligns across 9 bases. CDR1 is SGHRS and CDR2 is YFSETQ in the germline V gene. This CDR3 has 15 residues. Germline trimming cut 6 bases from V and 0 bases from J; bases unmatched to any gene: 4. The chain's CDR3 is CASTTSGSSYNEQFF. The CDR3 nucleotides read TGCGCCAGCACGACTAGCGGCAGCTCCTACAATGAGCAGTTCTTC. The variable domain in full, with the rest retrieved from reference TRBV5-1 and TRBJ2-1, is KAGVTQTPRYLIKTRGQQVTLSCSPISGHRSVSWYQQTPGQGLQFLFEYFSETQRNKGNFPGRFSGRQFSNSRSEMNVSTLELGDSALYLCASTTSGSSYNEQFFGPGTRLTVL.

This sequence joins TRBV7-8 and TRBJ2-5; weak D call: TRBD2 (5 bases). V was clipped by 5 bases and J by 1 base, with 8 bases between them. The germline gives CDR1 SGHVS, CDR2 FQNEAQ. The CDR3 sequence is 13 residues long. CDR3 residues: CASSQRTQETQYF. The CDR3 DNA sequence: TGTGCCAGCAGCCAGCGGACCCAAGAGACCCAGTACTTC. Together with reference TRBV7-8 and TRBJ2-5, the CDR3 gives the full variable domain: GAGVSQSPRYKVAKRGQDVALRCDPISGHVSLFWYQQALGQGPEFLTYFQNEAQLDKSGLPSDRFFAERPEGSVSTLKIQRTQQEDSAVYLCASSQRTQETQYFGPGTRLLVL.

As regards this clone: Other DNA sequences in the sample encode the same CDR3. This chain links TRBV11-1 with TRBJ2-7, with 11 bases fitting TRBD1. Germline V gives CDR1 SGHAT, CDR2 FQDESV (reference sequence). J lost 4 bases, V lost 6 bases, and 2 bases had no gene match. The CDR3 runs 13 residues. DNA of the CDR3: TGTGCCAGCAGACGGGACAGGGGGTACGAGCAGTACTTC. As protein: CASRRDRGYEQYF.

The CDR3 is CASSPFGRSLYEQYF. The CDR3 DNA reads TGTGCCAGCTCACCATTCGGGAGGTCCCTCTACGAGCAGTACTTC. V is TRBV18 and J is TRBJ2-7; 7 positions match TRBD2. Germline-derived CDR1 and CDR2 are KGHSH and LQKENI. The CDR3 is 15 residues long. With V trimmed by 2 bases and J by 3 bases, 7 bases remained unmatched.

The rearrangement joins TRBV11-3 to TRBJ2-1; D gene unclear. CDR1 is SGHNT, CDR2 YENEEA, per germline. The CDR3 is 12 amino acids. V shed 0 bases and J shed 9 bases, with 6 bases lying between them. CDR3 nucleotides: TGTGCCAGCAGCTTAGATTACGGTGAGCAGTTCTTC. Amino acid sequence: CASSLDYGEQFF.

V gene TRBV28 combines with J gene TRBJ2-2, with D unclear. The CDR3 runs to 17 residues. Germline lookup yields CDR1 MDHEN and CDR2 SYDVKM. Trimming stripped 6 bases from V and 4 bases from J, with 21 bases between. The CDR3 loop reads CASSPIEEGDRTGELFF. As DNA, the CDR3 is TGTGCCAGCAGCCCAATAGAGGAAGGAGATCGCACCGGGGAGCTGTTTTTT.

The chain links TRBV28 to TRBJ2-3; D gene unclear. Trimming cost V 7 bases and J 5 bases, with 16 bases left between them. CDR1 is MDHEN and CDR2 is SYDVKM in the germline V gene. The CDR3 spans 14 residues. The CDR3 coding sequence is TGTGCCAGCACCCGTTTCGAGGTTATAGATACGCAGTATTTT. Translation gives CASTRFEVIDTQYF.

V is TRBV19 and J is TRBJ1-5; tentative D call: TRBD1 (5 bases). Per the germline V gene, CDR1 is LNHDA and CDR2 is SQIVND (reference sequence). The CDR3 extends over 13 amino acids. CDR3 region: CSTAGDSNQPQHF. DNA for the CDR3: TGTTCCACGGCGGGGGACAGCAATCAGCCCCAGCATTTT. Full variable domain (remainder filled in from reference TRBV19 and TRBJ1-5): DGGITQSPKYLFRKEGQNVTLSCEQNLNHDAMYWYRQDPGQGLRLIYYSQIVNDFQKGDIAEGYSVSREKKESFPLTVTSAQKNPTAFYLCSTAGDSNQPQHFGDGTRLSIL.

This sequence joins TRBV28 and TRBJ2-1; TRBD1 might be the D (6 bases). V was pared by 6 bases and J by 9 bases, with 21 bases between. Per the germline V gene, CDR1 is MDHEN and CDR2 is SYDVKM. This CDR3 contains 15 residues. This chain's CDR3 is CASSDQGYGEIEQFF. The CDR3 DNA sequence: TGTGCCAGCAGCGATCAGGGGTATGGGGAGATTGAGCAGTTCTTC.

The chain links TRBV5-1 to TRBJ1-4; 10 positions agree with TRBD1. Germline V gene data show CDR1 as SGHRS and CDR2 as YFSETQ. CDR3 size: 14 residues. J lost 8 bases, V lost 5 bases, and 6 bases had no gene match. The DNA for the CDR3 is TGCGCCAGCAGGTCCGGGACAGGGGAAGAAAAACTGTTTTTT. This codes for CASRSGTGEEKLFF.